The clone carrying this T cell receptor beta chain was counted a few times. Its cognate antigen is unknown. Exposure to brentuximab vedotin varied, and each patient had relapsed following autologous stem cell transplantation. Purification of CD4+ T cells from thawed PBMCs was performed via magnetic negative selection. This specimen comes from a study of PD-1 blockade in classical Hodgkin lymphoma. Study-wide findings and caveats: Repertoires differed for reasons still undefined, possibly disease activity or prior therapy. By C4D1, CD4+ diversity increased significantly, especially in complete responders. The study found complete responders had baseline diversity similar to newly diagnosed patients.

Repertoires were generated with immunoSEQ multiplex PCR, while TCRdb's copy carries only in-frame clones and drops some. The sample has around 23,000 clones, about four fifths seen once. CDR3 length: 14 residues. V lost 3 bases and J lost 5, with 13 bases in between. Germline assignment: CDR1 LGHNA and CDR2 YSLEER. This TCR was sampled from a human donor with classical Hodgkin lymphoma. The rearrangement joins TRBV4-3 to TRBJ2-5; D may be TRBD1 or TRBD2 (7 bases each). The sample consisted of CD4+ T cells from blood, taken at baseline. CDR3 coding DNA: TGCGCCAGCAGCCAGTCAGGGGGGGCGGAGACCCAGTACTTC. Residues: CASSQSGGAETQYF.